The source of this TCR beta chain is a study of T cell repertoires in cytomegalovirus infection. TCRdb passed the reads through MiXCR, listing each CDR3 protein once. Of about 250,000 distinct CDR3 sequences listed, about 17% are singletons. This clonotype was observed a handful of times. Per germline, CDR1 SNHLY and CDR2 FYNNEI. This CDR3 is built from 14 residues. V shed 2 bases and J 4 bases; nucleotides not matched to a gene: 3. Sequenced sample: CD8+ T cells from PBMCs. The TCR was taken from a human donor in good health (CMV status not recorded). Some clones in this sample may be carry-over from other donors' samples. V and J are TRBV2 and TRBJ2-7; 9 positions agree with TRBD2. Written as DNA, the CDR3 is TGTGCCAGCAGTGAAATTAGCGGGGGATACGAGCAGTACTTC. This sequence encodes CASSEISGGYEQYF.